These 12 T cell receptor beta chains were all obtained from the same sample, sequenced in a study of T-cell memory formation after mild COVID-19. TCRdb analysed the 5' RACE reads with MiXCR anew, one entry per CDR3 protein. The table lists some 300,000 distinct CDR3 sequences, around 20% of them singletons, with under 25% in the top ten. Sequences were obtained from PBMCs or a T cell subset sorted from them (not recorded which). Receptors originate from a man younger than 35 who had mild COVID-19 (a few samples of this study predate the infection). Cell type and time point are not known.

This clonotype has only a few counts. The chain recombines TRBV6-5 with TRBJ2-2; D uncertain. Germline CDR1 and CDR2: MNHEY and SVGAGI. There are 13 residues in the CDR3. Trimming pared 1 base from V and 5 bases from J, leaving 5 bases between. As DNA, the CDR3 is TGTGCCAGCAGTTACTGGGGAACCGGGGAGCTGTTTTTT. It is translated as CASSYWGTGELFF.

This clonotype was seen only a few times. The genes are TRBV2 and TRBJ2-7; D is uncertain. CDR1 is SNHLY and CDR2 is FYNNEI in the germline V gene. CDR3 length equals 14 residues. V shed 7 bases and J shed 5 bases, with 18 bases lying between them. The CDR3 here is CASNRGGRTHEQYV. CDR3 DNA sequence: TGTGCCAGCAATCGAGGTGGAAGGACCCACGAGCAGTACGTC.

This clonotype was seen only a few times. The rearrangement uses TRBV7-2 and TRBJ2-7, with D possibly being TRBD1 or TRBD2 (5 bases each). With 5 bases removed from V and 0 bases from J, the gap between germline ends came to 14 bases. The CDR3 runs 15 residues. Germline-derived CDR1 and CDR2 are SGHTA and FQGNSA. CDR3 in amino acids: CASSEAGTVSYEQYF. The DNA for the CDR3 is TGTGCCAGCAGCGAGGCCGGGACCGTCTCCTACGAGCAGTACTTC.

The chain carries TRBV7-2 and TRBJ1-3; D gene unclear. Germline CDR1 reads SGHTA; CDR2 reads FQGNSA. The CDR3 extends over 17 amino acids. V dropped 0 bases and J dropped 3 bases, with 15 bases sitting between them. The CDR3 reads CASSLASEAGIGNTIYF. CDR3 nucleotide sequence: TGTGCCAGCAGCTTAGCATCGGAGGCGGGGATTGGAAACACCATATATTTT.

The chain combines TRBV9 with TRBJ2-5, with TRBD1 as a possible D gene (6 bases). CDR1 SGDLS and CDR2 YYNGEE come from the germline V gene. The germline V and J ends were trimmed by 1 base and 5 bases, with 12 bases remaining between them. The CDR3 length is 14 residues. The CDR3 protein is CASSVPGAGETQYF. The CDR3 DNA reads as TGTGCCAGCAGCGTACCAGGGGCTGGGGAGACCCAGTACTTC. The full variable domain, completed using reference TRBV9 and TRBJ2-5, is DSGVTQTPKHLITATGQRVTLRCSPRSGDLSVYWYQQSLDQGLQFLIQYYNGEERAKGNILERFSAQQFPDLHSELNLSSLELGDSALYFCASSVPGAGETQYFGPGTRLLVL.

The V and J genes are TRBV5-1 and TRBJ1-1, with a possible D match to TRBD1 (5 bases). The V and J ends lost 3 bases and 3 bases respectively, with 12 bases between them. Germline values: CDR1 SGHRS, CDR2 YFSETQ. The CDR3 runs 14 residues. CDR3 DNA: TGCGCCAGCAGCTGGGGGACTGTCGACACTGAAGCTTTCTTT. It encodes CASSWGTVDTEAFF.

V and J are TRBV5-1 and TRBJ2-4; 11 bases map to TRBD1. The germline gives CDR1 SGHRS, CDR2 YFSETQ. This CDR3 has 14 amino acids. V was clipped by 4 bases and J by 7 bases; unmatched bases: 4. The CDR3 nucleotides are TGCGCCAGCAGCCAAGGGACAGGGGGGAACATTCAGTACTTC. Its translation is CASSQGTGGNIQYF.

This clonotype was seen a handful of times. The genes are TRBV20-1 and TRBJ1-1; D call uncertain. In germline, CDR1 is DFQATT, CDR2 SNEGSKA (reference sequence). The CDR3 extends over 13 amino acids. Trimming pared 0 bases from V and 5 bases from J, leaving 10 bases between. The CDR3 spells CSAREASSTEAFF. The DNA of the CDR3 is TGCAGTGCTAGAGAGGCCAGTAGTACTGAAGCTTTCTTT.

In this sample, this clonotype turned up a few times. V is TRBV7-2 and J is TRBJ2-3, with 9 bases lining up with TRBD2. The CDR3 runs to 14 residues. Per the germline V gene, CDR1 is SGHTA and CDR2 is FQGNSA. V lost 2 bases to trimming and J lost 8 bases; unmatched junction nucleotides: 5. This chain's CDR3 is CASSLSGTSRTQYF. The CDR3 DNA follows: TGTGCCAGCAGCTTAAGTGGGACTAGCCGTACGCAGTATTTT.

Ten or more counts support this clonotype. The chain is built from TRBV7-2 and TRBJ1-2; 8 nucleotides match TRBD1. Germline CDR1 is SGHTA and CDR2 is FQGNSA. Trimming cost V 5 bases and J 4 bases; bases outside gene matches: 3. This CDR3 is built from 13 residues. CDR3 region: CASSEDRAYGYTF. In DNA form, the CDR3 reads TGTGCCAGCAGCGAGGACAGGGCCTATGGCTACACCTTC.

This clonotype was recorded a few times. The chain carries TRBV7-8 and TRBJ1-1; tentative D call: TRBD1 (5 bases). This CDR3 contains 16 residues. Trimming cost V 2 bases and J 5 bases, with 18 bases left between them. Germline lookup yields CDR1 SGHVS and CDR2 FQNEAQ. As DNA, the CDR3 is TGTGCCAGCAGCTTACCCCGGGTCGGCAGGACAACTGAAGCTTTCTTT. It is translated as CASSLPRVGRTTEAFF.

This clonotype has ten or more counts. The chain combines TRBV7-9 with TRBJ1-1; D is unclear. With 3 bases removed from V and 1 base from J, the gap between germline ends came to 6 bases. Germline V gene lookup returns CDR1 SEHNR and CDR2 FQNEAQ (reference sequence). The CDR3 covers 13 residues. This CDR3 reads CASSLAENTEAFF. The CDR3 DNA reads TGTGCCAGCAGCTTGGCGGAGAACACTGAAGCTTTCTTT.